A selection of T cell receptor beta chains follows, all from one sample in a study of T cell responses to AZD1222 COVID-19 vaccine. The data were produced by immunoSEQ multiplex PCR, yet TCRdb's version contains in-frame clones alone and is incomplete. Of some 200,000 clones listed, around 94% were seen once; the top ten hold around 1.7%. The starting material was peripheral blood, obtained 28 days after the second dose of the MenACWY control vaccine. Receptors were obtained from an adult who received the MenACWY meningococcal vaccine as a control. Each CDR3 is given with its conserved first and last residue. Fields, in order: V gene, D gene, J gene, clone size, CDR3 protein. The D gene is left open where the match is weak. The size field is filled for only some rows; it gives once, few, many or a size class.

TRBV14,NA,TRBJ2-7,once,CASSQVGIYEQYF
TRBV5-4,NA,TRBJ2-1,NA,CASSSDIAAYNEQFF
TRBV6-5,TRBD1,TRBJ2-2,NA,CASPRTGGAGELFF
TRBV7-6,TRBD2,TRBJ2-7,NA,CASSLGSAGAKEQYF
TRBV7-3,NA,TRBJ1-6,NA,CASSLEGGRNSPLHF
TRBV4-1,TRBD2,TRBJ2-1,NA,CASSQDTGGINEQFF
TRBV6-5,NA,TRBJ2-3,NA,CASSYSEQRTDTQYF
TRBV19,NA,TRBJ2-1,NA,CASNVDRSSYNEQFF
TRBV4-1,TRBD2,TRBJ2-7,NA,CASSQQTSGYSYEQYF
TRBV6-1,TRBD1,TRBJ1-1,NA,CASSEQWGTGNTEAFF
TRBV12-5,NA,TRBJ2-1,few,CASGLIPGADLGYNEQFF
TRBV25-1,TRBD1,TRBJ2-5,NA,CASSGRPGQGARETQYF
TRBV6-5,TRBD1,TRBJ2-5,once,CASSYRQGTGRETQYF
TRBV7-2,TRBD1,TRBJ1-6,NA,CASSLNIILGQGGSPLHF
TRBV5-8,TRBD1,TRBJ2-5,NA,CASSLGQGLKETQYF
TRBV13,TRBD1,TRBJ1-2,NA,CASSYWDRDYGYTF
TRBV28,NA,TRBJ1-6,once,CASSFLKNSPLHF
TRBV5-1,NA,TRBJ2-6,NA,CASSVDSGANVLTF
TRBV3-1/TRBV3-2,NA,TRBJ2-4,NA,CASSQARGDIQYF
TRBV9,NA,TRBJ2-3,NA,CASSSGGRTDTQYF
TRBV11-2,TRBD2,TRBJ2-2,NA,CASSASTGLAGGDGELFF
TRBV19,NA,TRBJ1-5,once,CASSPGTRAQPQHF
TRBV20-1,NA,TRBJ1-5,NA,CSASRARTVRNQPQHF
TRBV6-5,TRBD1,TRBJ2-1,NA,CASSTGDSYNEQFF
TRBV14,NA,TRBJ1-2,NA,CASSPNNYGYTF
TRBV6-5,NA,TRBJ1-5,NA,CASSFGSNQPQHF
TRBV28,NA,TRBJ1-3,NA,CASTSLAGASGNTIYF
TRBV6-5,TRBD2,TRBJ2-3,NA,CASTSGRDTDTQYF
TRBV6-5,NA,TRBJ1-1,NA,CASSFAPLGNTEAFF
TRBV29-1,NA,TRBJ1-1,NA,CSVAENTEAFF